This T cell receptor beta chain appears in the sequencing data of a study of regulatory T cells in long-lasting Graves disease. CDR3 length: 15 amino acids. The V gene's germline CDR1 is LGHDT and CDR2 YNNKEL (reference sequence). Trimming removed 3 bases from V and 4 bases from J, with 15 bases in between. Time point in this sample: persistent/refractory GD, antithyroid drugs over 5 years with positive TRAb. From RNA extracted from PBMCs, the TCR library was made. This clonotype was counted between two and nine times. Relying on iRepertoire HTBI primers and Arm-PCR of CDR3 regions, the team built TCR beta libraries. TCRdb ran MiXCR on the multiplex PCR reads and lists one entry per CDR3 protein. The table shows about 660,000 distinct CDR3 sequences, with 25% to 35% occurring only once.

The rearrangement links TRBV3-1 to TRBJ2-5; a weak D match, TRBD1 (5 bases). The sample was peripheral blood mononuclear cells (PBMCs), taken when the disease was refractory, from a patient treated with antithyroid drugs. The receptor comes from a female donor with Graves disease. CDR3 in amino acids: CASSQMGAGSETQYF. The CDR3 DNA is TGTGCCAGCAGCCAGATGGGCGCAGGGTCAGAGACCCAGTACTTC.